This T cell receptor (beta chain) was observed in a study of molecular identifiers for immune sequencing clone quantification. Libraries of naive CD8 cells were prepared from about 20,000 to 1,000,000 sorted cells using 10%, 30% or 50% RNA. Naive CD8 T cells underwent sorting with the CD8+CD4-CCR7+CD45RA+ definition. The study's findings and limits: Clones that had above 20 RNA copies took up over 99% of effector molecules but under 1% in naive cells.

This clonotype has more than one count but fewer than ten. Antigen specificity is unknown. The length of the CDR3 is 17 residues. V was clipped by 4 bases and J by 1 base; unmatched bases: 10. Germline CDR1 is PRHDT and CDR2 is FYEKMQ (reference sequence). In preparing bulk TCR libraries, previously described methods and listed TCR primers were used. MiXCR was run by TCRdb on the PCR reads, yielding one entry per CDR3 protein. The table records some 97,000 distinct CDR3 sequences, 20% to 25% of them present only once. The sequencing input was naive CD8+ T cells from blood, with Jurkat cell RNA spiked in. Subset here: FACS-sorted CD8+CD4-CCR7+CD45RA+ naive T cells. This TCR was sampled from a human donor in good health. Some libraries in this study had Jurkat cell RNA spiked in. The rearrangement joins TRBV13 to TRBJ2-3; 8 positions agree with TRBD2. The CDR3 loop is CASSSLIAGRGTDTQYF. CDR3 nucleotide sequence: TGTGCCAGCAGCTCCCTAATAGCGGGAAGAGGCACAGATACGCAGTATTTT.